The 32 T cell receptor beta chains in this list originate from one sample, sequenced in a study of shared clonotypes between healthy human individuals. TCRdb keeps only in-frame clones here, not all; method: immunoSEQ multiplex PCR. The sample lists roughly 2,500,000 clones, 93% seen once, with 0.36% in the top ten. Input material: naive CD4+ T cells from PBMCs. Described subset: CD45RA+ positively selected. Source of these receptors: a man between 18 and 35 years old in good health. Some clones in this sample may be carry-over from other donors' samples.

This chain uses TRBV5-1 with TRBJ2-1; D is uncertain. The CDR3 contains 15 residues. Per the germline V gene, CDR1 is SGHRS and CDR2 is YFSETQ. The V end was cut by 4 bases, the J end by 0 bases, with 11 bases between. The CDR3 protein is CASSPVPSSYNEQFF. Here the CDR3 DNA reads TGCGCCAGCAGCCCTGTGCCCAGCTCCTACAATGAGCAGTTCTTC.

The rearrangement uses TRBV6-6 and TRBJ2-6, with a tentative D call TRBD1 (8 bases). V gave up 10 bases and J gave up 1 base, with 14 bases separating them. The CDR3 is 15 residues long. Germline CDR1 reads MNHNY; CDR2 reads SVGAGI (reference sequence). The CDR3 nucleotides are TGTGCCACCTACAGGGGGGGATCTGGGGCCAACGTCCTGACTTTC. Protein: CATYRGGSGANVLTF.

The chain joins TRBV7-9 to TRBJ1-1; D is undetermined. This CDR3 comprises 14 residues. Germline V gene lookup returns CDR1 SEHNR and CDR2 FQNEAQ (reference sequence). V was shortened by 4 bases and J by 0 bases, with 9 bases between the two germline ends. The CDR3 here is CASSWAALNTEAFF. CDR3 nucleotide sequence: TGTGCCAGCAGCTGGGCGGCATTGAACACTGAAGCTTTCTTT. The variable domain in full, with the rest retrieved from reference TRBV7-9 and TRBJ1-1, is DTGVSQNPRHKITKRGQNVTFRCDPISEHNRLYWYRQTLGQGPEFLTYFQNEAQLEKSRLLSDRFSAERPKGSFSTLEIQRTEQGDSAMYLCASSWAALNTEAFFGQGTRLTVV.

A word on this clone: Other nucleotide sequences in the sample specify the same CDR3. This chain joins TRBV5-1 and TRBJ2-7; D unclear. With 2 bases removed from V and 2 bases from J, the gap between germline ends came to 5 bases. The length of the CDR3 is 12 residues. Germline assignment: CDR1 SGHRS and CDR2 YFSETQ. CDR3 loop: CASSLNTYEQYF. CDR3 sequence (DNA): TGCGCCAGCAGCTTAAACACCTACGAGCAGTACTTC.

The chain combines TRBV4-3 with TRBJ1-3, with D unresolved. Deletions cut 1 base from V and 2 bases from J, with 15 bases between. The germline gives CDR1 LGHNA, CDR2 YSLEER. CDR3 length equals 17 residues. DNA for the CDR3: TGCGCCAGCAGCCAAGGGGCTTACTCCGAACCTGGAAACACCATATATTTT. This translates into CASSQGAYSEPGNTIYF.

In the case of this clone: The identical CDR3 is also encoded by other nucleotide sequences in the sample. The chain links TRBV28 to TRBJ2-7; D possibly corresponds to TRBD1 (5 bases). The CDR3 runs to 13 residues. The germline V gene has CDR1 MDHEN and CDR2 SYDVKM. Trimming took off 1 base at V and 4 bases at J, with 8 bases between the two ends. CDR3: CASSLSGFYEQYF. The CDR3 DNA is TGTGCCAGCAGTTTATCAGGGTTTTACGAGCAGTACTTC.

This clone has a handful of counts. The CDR3 DNA is TGTGCCAGCAGTTTAGTGCTCATCCGGGACGGATACACCGGGGAGCTGTTTTTT. Amino acids: CASSLVLIRDGYTGELFF. The V call is TRBV28, the J call TRBJ2-2, with D perhaps matching TRBD1 or TRBD2 (5 bases each). CDR1 MDHEN and CDR2 SYDVKM come from the germline V gene. V was shortened by 2 bases and J by 3 bases, with 19 bases between the two germline ends. This CDR3 region has 18 residues.

The chain employs TRBV5-1 and TRBJ2-1; D possibly uses TRBD1 or TRBD2 (5 bases each). The length of the CDR3 is 15 residues. V shed 0 bases and J shed 5 bases, with 12 bases lying between them. Germline V gene data show CDR1 as SGHRS and CDR2 as YFSETQ. CDR3 sequence: CASSLGEGPNNEQFF. The CDR3 region has the DNA TGCGCCAGCAGCTTGGGAGAGGGGCCCAACAATGAGCAGTTCTTC.

The gene calls are TRBV6-5 and TRBJ2-1, with 9 bases fitting TRBD1. The junction had 7 bases not matched to a gene; V was cut back by 5 bases and J by 5 bases. The CDR3 is 15 residues long. Looked up from germline, CDR1 is MNHEY and CDR2 is SVGAGI. The CDR3 sequence: CASSAGTGFNNEQFF. The CDR3 nucleotides are TGTGCCAGCAGTGCCGGGACAGGGTTTAACAATGAGCAGTTCTTC.

The J gene is TRBJ2-7, the V gene TRBV19; D remains unclear. V was pared by 5 bases and J by 2 bases, with 16 bases between. This CDR3 is built from 15 residues. Germline V gene data show CDR1 as LNHDA and CDR2 as SQIVND (reference sequence). CDR3 amino acids: CASSWAANGAYEQYF. The CDR3 nucleotides read TGTGCCAGTAGTTGGGCCGCCAATGGAGCCTACGAGCAGTACTTC.

The chain is built from TRBV19 and TRBJ2-2, with 8 bases lining up with TRBD2. The CDR3 is made up of 15 amino acids. CDR1 is LNHDA, CDR2 SQIVND, per germline (reference sequence). Trimming took 0 bases from V and 10 from J; bases not matched to a gene: 7. CDR3 loop: CASSIESGRAVELFF. DNA of the CDR3: TGTGCCAGTAGTATAGAATCCGGGAGGGCCGTGGAGCTGTTTTTT.

This clone was seen only once. The chain combines TRBV6-6 with TRBJ2-3; no clear D gene. The CDR3 sequence is 13 residues long. V was shortened by 2 bases and J by 6 bases, with 9 bases between the two germline ends. The germline V gene encodes CDR1 MNHNY and CDR2 SVGAGI (reference sequence). CDR3 DNA: TGTGCCAGCAGTTACAGGGTTGCGGATACGCAGTATTTT. Its translation is CASSYRVADTQYF.

J is TRBJ1-2 and V is TRBV2; D remains ambiguous. V was trimmed by 4 bases and J by 4 bases, leaving 7 bases between them. The germline V gene has CDR1 SNHLY and CDR2 FYNNEI. The CDR3 extends over 12 amino acids. The CDR3 protein is CASSGNSYGYTF. CDR3 nucleotides: TGTGCCAGCAGTGGAAACAGCTATGGCTACACCTTC.

The chain links TRBV20-1 to TRBJ2-5; D is uncertain. From germline, CDR1 is DFQATT and CDR2 SNEGSKA (reference sequence). There are 10 residues in the CDR3. Trimming left V 3 bases short and J 7 bases short, with 6 bases between. The CDR3 spells CSASLGTQYF. The CDR3 DNA sequence: TGCAGTGCTAGTCTCGGGACCCAGTACTTC.

The chain couples TRBV14 to TRBJ2-2, with a possible D match to TRBD2 (6 bases). CDR1 and CDR2 (germline): SGHDN, FVKESK. This CDR3 is built from 16 residues. V gave up 0 bases and J gave up 5 bases, with 13 bases separating them. The CDR3 DNA reads as TGTGCCAGCAGCCAAGATCGAGCAGGGAGGACCGGGGAGCTGTTTTTT. Translated: CASSQDRAGRTGELFF.

The V call is TRBV12-1, the J call TRBJ2-7; the D segment call TRBD2 is taken from the table without a DNA check. TRBV12-1 is a listed pseudogene. The CDR3 runs to 16 residues. CDR3 in DNA: TGTGCCAGCAGCTCAACCGGGACTAGCGGTCGTTACGAGCAGTACTTC. Translating it yields CASSSTGTSGRYEQYF.

The chain recombines TRBV19 with TRBJ2-1; the D gene is possibly TRBD2 (6 bases). The V end was cut by 8 bases, the J end by 8 bases, with 13 bases between. The CDR3 length is 12 residues. Germline values: CDR1 LNHDA, CDR2 SQIVND (reference sequence). CDR3 coding DNA: TGTGCCAGTGGTCGGGGGAGGCATGAGCAGTTCTTC. It is translated as CASGRGRHEQFF.

The chain is built from TRBV28 and TRBJ2-1, with D hard to call. Trimming took off 6 bases at V and 8 bases at J, with 17 bases between the two ends. Germline V gene sequence: CDR1 MDHEN, CDR2 SYDVKM. There are 14 residues in the CDR3. CDR3 residues: CASSPAGPRDEQFF. Here the CDR3 DNA reads TGTGCCAGCAGCCCAGCCGGCCCCCGGGATGAGCAGTTCTTC. Using reference TRBV28 and TRBJ2-1 for the parts outside the CDR3, the full variable domain is DVKVTQSSRYLVKRTGEKVFLECVQDMDHENMFWYRQDPGLGLRLIYFSYDVKMKEKGDIPEGYSVSREKKERFSLILESASTNQTSMYLCASSPAGPRDEQFFGPGTRLTVL.

This clone came up once. The J gene is TRBJ2-3, the V gene TRBV27; D unclear. Germline V gene data show CDR1 as MNHEY and CDR2 as SMNVEV (reference sequence). There are 12 residues in the CDR3. V shed 2 bases and J shed 4 bases, with 4 bases lying between them. CDR3 sequence reads: CASSLNPDTQYF. In DNA form, the CDR3 reads TGTGCCAGCAGTTTAAATCCAGATACGCAGTATTTT.

The chain carries TRBV6-7 and TRBJ2-7; TRBD1 matches at 10 bases. TRBV6-7 is an open reading frame whose function is uncertain. The J segment lost 4 bases and the V segment lost 5 bases, leaving 11 bases of the junction unmatched. This CDR3 is built from 16 residues. For the CDR3, the DNA is TGTGCCAGCAGTGATCCCTTGGGGACAGGGGCGTACGAGCAGTACTTC. This sequence encodes CASSDPLGTGAYEQYF.

This clone was seen just once. The chain has TRBV5-1 and TRBJ2-7, with 7 bases aligning to TRBD2. In germline, CDR1 is SGHRS, CDR2 YFSETQ. CDR3 size: 15 residues. V lost 0 bases, J lost 6 bases, and 9 bases stayed unmatched. CDR3 DNA sequence: TGCGCCAGCAGCTTGGTCTGGGAGGGTTCGCCCGAGCAGTACTTC. Its translation: CASSLVWEGSPEQYF.

The chain combines TRBV6-6 with TRBJ2-1; D is ambiguous. In germline, CDR1 is MNHNY, CDR2 SVGAGI (reference sequence). The CDR3 runs 15 residues. The V gene lost 5 bases and the J gene lost 1 base, with 12 bases spanning the gap. CDR3 sequence: CASSVGGPSYNEQFF. The CDR3 DNA reads TGTGCCAGCAGTGTGGGCGGTCCGTCCTACAATGAGCAGTTCTTC.

The chain links TRBV5-1 to TRBJ1-6; 7 bases match TRBD1. Trimming at V came to 6 bases and at J to 10 bases, leaving 19 bases not matched to a gene. The CDR3 spans 17 residues. In germline, CDR1 is SGHRS, CDR2 YFSETQ. The CDR3 coding sequence is TGCGCCAGCATAACAATCCGGGGAACAGGGGTCATATCACCCCTCCACTTT. It codes for CASITIRGTGVISPLHF.

This chain joins TRBV27 and TRBJ1-4; D not certain. The CDR3 is 13 residues long. Germline CDR1 MNHEY, CDR2 SMNVEV (reference sequence). V was shortened by 3 bases and J by 5 bases, with 7 bases between the two germline ends. The CDR3 protein is CASSFPGNEKLFF. CDR3 DNA: TGTGCCAGCAGTTTTCCCGGAAATGAAAAACTGTTTTTT.

The chain recombines TRBV19 with TRBJ1-1; possible D gene TRBD1, 6 bases. The CDR3 extends over 14 amino acids. Between the trimmed V and J ends, which lost 7 bases and 6 bases, there was a span of 18 bases. The germline V gene has CDR1 LNHDA and CDR2 SQIVND (reference sequence). The CDR3: CASTGPRGAAEAFF. The DNA of the CDR3 is TGTGCCAGTACCGGCCCTAGGGGGGCGGCTGAAGCTTTCTTT.

This chain uses TRBV5-1 with TRBJ1-2; TRBD1 matches 8 bases. The CDR3 is 14 amino acids. Trimming took 0 bases from V and 6 from J; bases not matched to a gene: 4. Germline CDR1 is SGHRS and CDR2 is YFSETQ. The chain's CDR3 is CASSLGPGGDGYTF. The CDR3 nucleotides read TGCGCCAGCAGCTTGGGGCCAGGGGGCGATGGCTACACCTTC.

J is TRBJ1-2 and V is TRBV19, with a possible D match to TRBD1 (5 bases). Germline loops: CDR1 LNHDA, CDR2 SQIVND (reference sequence). The CDR3 length is 15 residues. V lost 8 bases and J 4 bases, leaving 20 bases between the germline ends. The CDR3 coding sequence is TGTGCCAGTCTTAAAAGGGACGGGCGATCCTATGGCTACACCTTC. This translates into CASLKRDGRSYGYTF.

The J gene is TRBJ1-2, the V gene TRBV25-1; D not certain. The CDR3 has 12 amino acids. Germline CDR1 is MGHDK and CDR2 is SYGVNS. Trimming cost V 4 bases and J 4 bases, with 7 bases left between them. The DNA for the CDR3 is TGTGCCAGCAGTGCCGACCGCTATGGCTACACCTTC. Translating gives CASSADRYGYTF.

This clone was counted between two and nine times. The genes are TRBV30 and TRBJ1-5; maybe TRBD1 (6 bases). This CDR3 contains 13 residues. V shed 5 bases and J shed 5 bases, with 13 bases lying between them. Germline V gene data show CDR1 as GTSNPN and CDR2 as SVGIG (reference sequence). The CDR3 reads CAWSQGQDQPQHF. CDR3 coding DNA: TGTGCCTGGTCACAGGGTCAGGATCAGCCCCAGCATTTT.

The chain combines TRBV20-1 with TRBJ2-1; D gene unclear. The germline CDR1 and CDR2 sequences are DFQATT and SNEGSKA (reference sequence). The CDR3 is 11 residues long. V was cut by 3 bases and J by 7 bases, with 7 bases left in between. CDR3 DNA sequence: TGCAGTGCTAGTGACGAGAATGAGCAGTTCTTC. Translated: CSASDENEQFF.

The chain has TRBV2 and TRBJ1-1; D not resolved. The CDR3 is made up of 14 amino acids. CDR1 and CDR2 (germline): SNHLY, FYNNEI. Trimming cost V 6 bases and J 0 bases, with 11 bases left between them. The chain's CDR3 is CASRQLDMNTEAFF. The CDR3 DNA reads TGTGCCAGCAGACAGCTAGATATGAACACTGAAGCTTTCTTT.

The CDR3, as DNA: TGTGCCAGCAGGACAGGGGCATCCTACGAGCAGTACTTC. Protein: CASRTGASYEQYF. The rearrangement joins TRBV7-3 to TRBJ2-7, with TRBD1 matching over 8 bases. CDR1 is SGHTA, CDR2 FQGTGA, per germline. CDR3 length equals 13 residues. V shed 6 bases, J shed 1 base, and the junction held 2 bases outside the gene matches.